This passage covers 17 T cell receptor beta chains from one sample sequenced in a study of cytomegalovirus exposure and HLA in healthy donors. Researchers ran the PCR with 60 Vbeta and 13 Jbeta primers. This table comes from immunoSEQ multiplex PCR, and its TCRdb copy is limited to in-frame clones, with some not included. This table holds 310,000 or so clones, 70% to 90% found once. What was sequenced was PBMCs. These receptors originate from a woman younger than 35 in good health and CMV-seronegative.

The V gene is TRBV18, the J gene TRBJ1-1; D is undetermined. Germline values: CDR1 KGHSH, CDR2 LQKENI. Trimming left V 3 bases short and J 3 bases short, with 11 bases between. This CDR3 region has 14 residues. Written as DNA, the CDR3 is TGTGCCAGCTCACCCCCGGAGGGAGACACTGAAGCTTTCTTT. It translates to CASSPPEGDTEAFF.

This chain uses TRBV20-1 with TRBJ2-1; TRBD2 is a possible D gene (5 bases). The CDR3 spans 11 residues. The germline V and J ends were trimmed by 6 bases and 7 bases, with 10 bases remaining between them. Germline V gene data show CDR1 as DFQATT and CDR2 as SNEGSKA (reference sequence). The CDR3 loop reads CSAGRMNEQFF. The CDR3 DNA follows: TGCAGTGCGGGGAGAATGAATGAGCAGTTCTTC.

This chain connects TRBV2 to TRBJ1-5; 10 bases map to TRBD1. Germline assignment: CDR1 SNHLY and CDR2 FYNNEI. V was clipped by 6 bases and J by 6 bases; unmatched bases: 5. The CDR3 runs to 14 residues. CDR3 loop: CASRGQGGGQPQHF. CDR3 bases: TGTGCCAGCAGAGGACAGGGGGGGGGTCAGCCCCAGCATTTT.

The chain recombines TRBV6-1 with TRBJ1-3; perhaps TRBD1 as D (6 bases). V was shortened by 1 base and J by 3 bases, with 16 bases between the two germline ends. Germline CDR1 reads MNHNS; CDR2 reads SASEGT. The CDR3 runs to 17 residues. CDR3 sequence reads: CASSEGGWGRVGNTIYF. The CDR3, as DNA: TGTGCCAGCAGTGAAGGGGGCTGGGGGCGGGTTGGAAACACCATATATTTT.

The chain employs TRBV7-9 and TRBJ1-1, with TRBD1 identical over 10 bases. V shed 5 bases, J shed 5 bases, and the junction held 11 bases outside the gene matches. Germline V gives CDR1 SEHNR, CDR2 FQNEAQ (reference sequence). The length of the CDR3 is 16 residues. CDR3 sequence: CASSHTDRGKYTEAFF. The CDR3 coding sequence is TGTGCCAGCAGCCATACGGACAGGGGGAAGTATACTGAAGCTTTCTTT.

About this clone itself: One end of the junction is discordant with germline, which a read error may explain. The chain uses TRBV20-1 and TRBJ1-2; 9 bases are shared with TRBD1. CDR1 and CDR2 from the germline V gene are DFQATT and SNEGSKA (reference sequence). CDR3 length: 11 residues. The CDR3 DNA follows: TGCAGTGCTAGTGGGACAGGGCTTGGTTTCTTC. Residues: CSASGTGLGFF.

This chain uses TRBV5-1 with TRBJ1-2, with 10 positions matching TRBD1. J gave up 8 bases and V 0 bases, and 7 bases lay outside the gene matches. Germline V gene lookup returns CDR1 SGHRS and CDR2 YFSETQ. The CDR3 contains 15 residues. This CDR3 reads CASSLVRQGAWGYTF. The CDR3 coding sequence is TGCGCCAGCAGCTTGGTCCGACAGGGGGCGTGGGGCTACACCTTC.

This sequence joins TRBV27 and TRBJ2-7; D unclear. The CDR3 runs to 15 residues. Germline V gene lookup returns CDR1 MNHEY and CDR2 SMNVEV (reference sequence). V was trimmed by 0 bases and J by 3 bases, leaving 12 bases between them. The CDR3 DNA follows: TGTGCCAGCAGTTTATCGCCGGAGTTCCACTACGAGCAGTACTTC. This translates into CASSLSPEFHYEQYF.

This sequence joins TRBV6-4 and TRBJ2-7, with 14 bases lining up with TRBD2. From germline, CDR1 is MRHNA and CDR2 SNTAGT. The CDR3 has 17 residues. Germline trimming cut 3 bases from V and 2 bases from J; bases unmatched to any gene: 6. The DNA of the CDR3 is TGTGCCAGCAGTGAATGGACTAGCGGGGGGCCGACCTACGAGCAGTACTTC. Encoded protein: CASSEWTSGGPTYEQYF.

V usage is TRBV19 and J usage is TRBJ2-1; D might be TRBD2 (6 bases). This CDR3 is built from 16 residues. CDR1 is LNHDA, CDR2 SQIVND, per germline (reference sequence). Trimming shortened V by 7 bases and J by 6 bases, and 22 bases separated the two germline ends. DNA of the CDR3: TGTGCCAGTACTGACCTCGGTAGGAGGGCTCCCAATGAGCAGTTCTTC. Its translation is CASTDLGRRAPNEQFF.

The genes are TRBV5-4 and TRBJ2-7; possibly TRBD2 for D (6 bases). Germline-derived CDR1 and CDR2 are SGHNT and YYREEE (reference sequence). This CDR3 is built from 15 residues. Trimming removed 3 bases at V and 9 bases at J, with 22 bases between. CDR3: CASSSRADTRGGQYF. CDR3 bases: TGTGCCAGCAGCTCCCGAGCCGACACTCGGGGAGGGCAGTACTTC.

The V call is TRBV5-4, the J call TRBJ2-4; tentative D call: TRBD1 (5 bases). Germline CDR1 SGHNT, CDR2 YYREEE (reference sequence). The germline V and J ends were trimmed by 2 bases and 1 base, with 7 bases remaining between them. The CDR3 has 14 amino acids. CDR3 residues: CASSFAGAKNIQYF. DNA of the CDR3: TGTGCCAGCAGCTTTGCAGGGGCCAAAAACATTCAGTACTTC.

This clone was seen a single time. This chain joins TRBV5-1 and TRBJ2-3; 14 bases align to TRBD2. The V and J ends lost 3 bases and 0 bases, in that order; junction bases with no gene match: 12. Germline loops: CDR1 SGHRS, CDR2 YFSETQ. The CDR3 is 20 amino acids. CDR3 loop: CASSSPPTTSGGDSTDTQYF. CDR3 DNA: TGCGCCAGCAGCTCACCCCCGACGACTAGCGGGGGGGATAGCACAGATACGCAGTATTTT.

V and J are TRBV18 and TRBJ1-2; D not certain. With 3 bases removed from V and 2 bases from J, the gap between germline ends came to 10 bases. The length of the CDR3 is 14 residues. CDR1 and CDR2 (germline): KGHSH, LQKENI. CDR3: CASSPGDFNYGYTF. The CDR3 region has the DNA TGTGCCAGCTCACCGGGAGACTTCAACTATGGCTACACCTTC.

The chain couples TRBV7-6 to TRBJ2-2, with no clear D. CDR3 length: 13 residues. Germline V lookup: CDR1 SGHVS, CDR2 FNYEAQ. Between the trimmed V and J ends, which lost 1 base and 5 bases, there was a span of 5 bases. In DNA, the CDR3 is TGTGCCAGCAGCTTAGGTAGTACCGGGGAGCTGTTTTTT. It encodes CASSLGSTGELFF.

The chain joins TRBV6-1 to TRBJ2-7, with TRBD2 identical over 8 bases. The CDR3 covers 16 residues. Germline values: CDR1 MNHNS, CDR2 SASEGT. The ends lost 3 bases at V and 3 bases at J; junction bases unmatched: 10. CDR3 coding DNA: TGTGCCAGCAGTGACGCCCGGGGGGGGGCAGACTACGAGCAGTACTTC. Translation: CASSDARGGADYEQYF.

This clone came up once. The chain is built from TRBV5-4 and TRBJ2-3, with D tentatively TRBD1 (6 bases). The CDR3 runs to 13 residues. Deletions cut 0 bases from V and 5 bases from J, with 7 bases between. Germline V gene data show CDR1 as SGHNT and CDR2 as YYREEE (reference sequence). The CDR3 here is CASSLDREDTQYF. DNA of the CDR3: TGTGCCAGCAGCTTGGACAGGGAAGATACGCAGTATTTT.